The 3 T cell receptor beta chains listed next were all sequenced from one sample in a study of beta chain features in type 1 diabetes. cDNA synthesis used the whole RNA isolate, giving expressed TCRB sequences. TCRdb's table, derived via immunoSEQ multiplex PCR, lists solely in-frame clones and lacks some. The sample carries 600,000 to 650,000 clones, roughly a sixth recorded once. The sample comprised naive CD4+ T cells from blood. The receptor set was obtained from a man between 18 and 29 years old in good health.

The chain carries TRBV7-6 and TRBJ2-7, with a possible D match to TRBD1 (6 bases). Between the trimmed V and J ends, which lost 1 base and 7 bases, there was a span of 17 bases. Per germline, CDR1 SGHVS and CDR2 FNYEAQ. The CDR3 covers 15 residues. As DNA, the CDR3 is TGTGCCAGCAGCTTAGGAGGACAGACTGTTTATGAGCAGTACTTC. Its translation: CASSLGGQTVYEQYF.

The CDR3 here is CASSRAGTGDHEQYF. CDR3 DNA: TGTGCCAGCTCACGCGCCGGGACAGGGGATCACGAGCAGTACTTC. The chain combines TRBV18 with TRBJ2-7, with TRBD1 identical over 10 bases. The germline V gene has CDR1 KGHSH and CDR2 LQKENI. CDR3 length: 15 residues. The J segment lost 5 bases and the V segment lost 4 bases, leaving 8 bases of the junction unmatched.

The rearrangement links TRBV6-5 to TRBJ1-1; TRBD1 aligns across 9 bases. Losses at the gene ends were 5 bases for V and 1 base for J; bases not matched to a gene: 5. CDR3 length: 15 residues. The V gene's germline CDR1 is MNHEY and CDR2 SVGAGI. The CDR3 is CASSVTGGQNTEAFF. In nucleotides, the CDR3 is TGTGCCAGCAGTGTAACAGGGGGCCAGAACACTGAAGCTTTCTTT.